This TCR beta chain is from a study of blood T cell repertoires in COVID-19. On the study more broadly: COVID-19 samples, acute and convalescent, were from the United States, Italy and Spain. Sample material is recorded as cDNA or gDNA derived from T cells, B-cell-depleted T cells, or PBMCs.

The V and J ends lost 3 bases and 0 bases respectively, with 12 bases between them. Germline lookup yields CDR1 LGHNA and CDR2 YNFKEQ. There are 16 residues in the CDR3. Authors' data handling: Quantification of nucleated cells was approximated via reference gene primer amplification. Here immunoSEQ multiplex PCR was the method, and the copy in TCRdb shows in-frame clones only, minus some. The V and J calls and the clone size are those of that table, but D and trimming were determined from the DNA. Of roughly 150,000 clones listed, approximately 86% are singletons. The clonotype originates from a woman in her 70s with acute or convalescent COVID-19. The sequencing input was peripheral blood. The rearrangement joins TRBV4-2 to TRBJ1-3; D uncertain. The CDR3 coding sequence is TGTGCCAGCAGCCAGGAGACGGGGAGCTCTGGAAACACCATATATTTT. This gives the protein CASSQETGSSGNTIYF.